Presented here are 14 T cell receptor beta chains from one specimen sequenced in a study of T cells in Graves' hyperthyroidism and ophthalmopathy. Researchers took RNA transcripts and amplified the TCR beta CDR3 regions from them. When the TCR CDR3 underwent first-round RT-PCR, the HTBI primer set was used. TCRdb used MiXCR to reprocess the multiplex PCR reads, holding one entry per CDR3 protein. The table lists about 420,000 distinct CDR3 sequences, roughly 13% of them singletons, with about 5% in the top ten. Material for sequencing was blood. The receptors shown here come from a young woman with Graves' hyperthyroidism.

Here the CDR3 reads CASSQQVSSGVYQETQYF. The CDR3 nucleotides are TGCGCCAGCAGCCAACAAGTTAGTAGCGGAGTGTACCAAGAGACCCAGTACTTC. The chain links TRBV4-3 to TRBJ2-5; possible D gene TRBD2, 6 bases. This CDR3 region has 18 residues. V was trimmed by 2 bases and J by 0 bases, leaving 19 bases between them. The germline V gene has CDR1 LGHNA and CDR2 YSLEER.

This clonotype appeared a few times. A much larger clone differs from this one at a single base, so this may be a read error. The chain has TRBV5-6 and TRBJ1-2; the D is unclear. Germline V gene sequence: CDR1 SGHDT, CDR2 YYEEEE. The CDR3 has 14 amino acids. V lost 6 bases and J 4 bases, leaving 16 bases between the germline ends. As DNA, the CDR3 is TGTGCCAGCATGGCCCTCCGAGTGGCCTATGGCTACACCTTC. Residues: CASMALRVAYGYTF.

The chain joins TRBV2 to TRBJ2-7; a weak D match, TRBD1 (6 bases). CDR3 size: 14 residues. Trimming stripped 9 bases from V and 0 bases from J, with 15 bases between. Germline V gives CDR1 SNHLY, CDR2 FYNNEI. In DNA, the CDR3 is TGTGCCAGTAAGACAGGAGCCAGCTCCTACGAGCAGTACTTC. It encodes CASKTGASSYEQYF. Looking up the rest from reference TRBV2 and TRBJ2-7 gives the full variable domain: EPEVTQTPSHQVTQMGQEVILRCVPISNHLYFYWYRQILGQKVEFLVSFYNNEISEKSEIFDDQFSVERPDGSNFTLKIRSTKLEDSAMYFCASKTGASSYEQYFGPGTRLTVT.

This clonotype was detected ten times or more. The chain links TRBV10-3 to TRBJ1-2, with a possible D match to TRBD1 (6 bases). Germline V gene lookup returns CDR1 ENHRY and CDR2 SYGVKD. CDR3 length: 14 amino acids. Deletions cut 5 bases from V and 0 bases from J, with 10 bases between. The chain's CDR3 is CAISRDTTNYGYTF. CDR3 sequence (DNA): TGTGCCATCAGTCGGGACACGACTAACTATGGCTACACCTTC.

In DNA, the CDR3 is TGCAGTGAAGCGGGAGAGGCGGGTAATGAGCAGTTCTTC. This encodes CSEAGEAGNEQFF. The chain couples TRBV20-1 to TRBJ2-1; 8 bases match TRBD2. Germline trimming cut 7 bases from V and 7 bases from J; bases unmatched to any gene: 9. The CDR3 consists of 13 residues. Germline V gene data show CDR1 as DFQATT and CDR2 as SNEGSKA (reference sequence).

This clonotype was observed at least ten times. The chain recombines TRBV6-1 with TRBJ1-2; D ambiguous. This CDR3 is 14 amino acids long. V lost 8 bases and J 0 bases, leaving 13 bases between the germline ends. The V gene's germline CDR1 is MNHNS and CDR2 SASEGT. CDR3 coding DNA: TGTGCCAGCCGGCGGAGCACTACTAACTATGGCTACACCTTC. It yields the protein CASRRSTTNYGYTF.

The chain recombines TRBV24-1 with TRBJ1-2; the match to TRBD1 covers 7 bases. This CDR3 has 16 residues. J was trimmed by 0 bases and V by 3 bases; bases with no gene match: 6. The germline V gene encodes CDR1 KGHDR and CDR2 SFDVKD. The CDR3 coding sequence is TGTGCCACCAGTGATCGGACAGGACAAGCTAACTATGGCTACACCTTC. The encoded protein is CATSDRTGQANYGYTF.

This chain uses TRBV20-1 with TRBJ2-7, with D possibly TRBD2 on 6 matching bases. This CDR3 has 14 amino acids. Germline values: CDR1 DFQATT, CDR2 SNEGSKA (reference sequence). V lost 5 bases, J lost 0 bases, and 14 bases lay in between. The CDR3 is CSAGDSRSSYEQYF. CDR3 bases: TGCAGTGCTGGGGACTCTCGGAGCTCCTACGAGCAGTACTTC.

The table lists this clonotype with many counts. In DNA, the CDR3 is TGTGCCAGCAGCGACAGACTAGCGGGAGGGTACAATGAGCAGTTCTTC. Amino acid sequence: CASSDRLAGGYNEQFF. This chain connects TRBV11-1 to TRBJ2-1; 14 nucleotides line up with TRBD2. The length of the CDR3 is 16 residues. V shed 5 bases, J shed 4 bases, and the junction held 4 bases outside the gene matches. Looked up from germline, CDR1 is SGHAT and CDR2 is FQDESV (reference sequence).

This clonotype was seen at least ten times. This chain uses TRBV2 with TRBJ1-1; D possibly corresponds to TRBD1 (6 bases). CDR3 length: 10 amino acids. The germline gives CDR1 SNHLY, CDR2 FYNNEI. V was shortened by 7 bases and J by 7 bases, with 7 bases between the two germline ends. CDR3 nucleotides: TGTGCCAGCAAGGGGGGTGAAGCTTTCTTT. It codes for CASKGGEAFF.

This sequence joins TRBV19 and TRBJ1-4; 7 nucleotides line up with TRBD1. The CDR3 runs 13 residues. Germline V lookup: CDR1 LNHDA, CDR2 SQIVND (reference sequence). V gave up 4 bases and J gave up 7 bases; unmatched junction bases: 3. CDR3 bases: TGTGCCAGTAGTAACAGGGGAGGTGAAAAACTGTTTTTT. Translating it yields CASSNRGGEKLFF.

A few counts support this clonotype. The gene calls are TRBV19 and TRBJ1-1; D is uncertain. This CDR3 has 14 residues. V was shortened by 6 bases and J by 0 bases, with 11 bases between the two germline ends. CDR1 and CDR2 from the germline V gene are LNHDA and SQIVND (reference sequence). CDR3 in amino acids: CASRGGSMNTEAFF. CDR3 coding DNA: TGTGCCAGTAGGGGAGGCTCGATGAACACTGAAGCTTTCTTT.

Many counts were recorded for this clonotype. The CDR3 DNA follows: TGCAGTGCTAGAGACCCGACTTCAGGGGGGGGGACCTCCTACGAGCAGTACTTC. Translated: CSARDPTSGGGTSYEQYF. V usage is TRBV20-1 and J usage is TRBJ2-7, with D perhaps assigned TRBD1 or TRBD2 (7 bases each). There are 18 residues in the CDR3. Germline V gene data show CDR1 as DFQATT and CDR2 as SNEGSKA (reference sequence). V lost 0 bases to trimming and J lost 0 bases, with 21 bases between them.

The rearrangement uses TRBV9 and TRBJ2-7, with D maybe TRBD1 (6 bases). The CDR3 sequence is 13 residues long. Trimming took 7 bases from V and 5 from J, leaving 16 bases between them. Germline assignment: CDR1 SGDLS and CDR2 YYNGEE. CDR3 nucleotides: TGTGCCAGCGGATCAGGGGTCGATGACGAGCAGTACTTC. Translating it yields CASGSGVDDEQYF.